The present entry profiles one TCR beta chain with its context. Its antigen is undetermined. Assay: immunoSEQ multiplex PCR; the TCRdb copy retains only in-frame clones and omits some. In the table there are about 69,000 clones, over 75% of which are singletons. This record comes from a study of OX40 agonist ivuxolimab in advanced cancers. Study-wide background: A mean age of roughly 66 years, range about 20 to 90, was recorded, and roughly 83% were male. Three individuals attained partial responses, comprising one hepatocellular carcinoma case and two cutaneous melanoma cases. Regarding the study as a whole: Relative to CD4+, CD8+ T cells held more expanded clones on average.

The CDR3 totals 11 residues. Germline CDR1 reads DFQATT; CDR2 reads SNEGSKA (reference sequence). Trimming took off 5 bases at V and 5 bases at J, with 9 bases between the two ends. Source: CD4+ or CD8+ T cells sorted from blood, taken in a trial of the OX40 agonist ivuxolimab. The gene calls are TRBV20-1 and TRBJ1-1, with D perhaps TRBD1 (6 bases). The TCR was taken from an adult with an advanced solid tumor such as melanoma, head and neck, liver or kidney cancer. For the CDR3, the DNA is TGCAGTGCTTGGAGGGGGACTGAAGCTTTCTTT. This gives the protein CSAWRGTEAFF.